Described below is a single TCR beta chain sequence and its context. It was with a sample-barcoded 5' primer and a J-beta primer mix that a second PCR of roughly 6 to 12 cycles was run. MiXCR, run by TCRdb on the 5' RACE reads, gives a single entry per CDR3 protein. The profile shows roughly 1,000,000 distinct CDR3 sequences, 20% to 25% of them singletons. Germline values: CDR1 KGHDR, CDR2 SFDVKD. The CDR3 runs 12 residues. V was clipped by 9 bases and J by 12 bases, with 18 bases between them. Each sample provided at least 5 micrograms of extracted total RNA. These data belong to a study of blood T cells in healthy people across ages. These data also formed part of another study, on T cells of mothers and their children. As reported in that work: The study obtained over 8 million TCR beta CDR3 reads per mother and 2.5 million to 3 million per child.

This rearrangement joins TRBV24-1 to TRBJ2-3; the D call may be TRBD1 or TRBD2 (5 bases each). This TCR came from a girl aged 2 to 10 in good health. The sample comprised blood. In nucleotides, the CDR3 is TGTGCCACCCAGCTACTACCGGGACCTCAGTATTTT. This encodes CATQLLPGPQYF.